Listed here are 23 T cell receptor beta chains from one sample, sequenced in a study of Graves' ophthalmopathy and Graves' hyperthyroidism. Amplified TCR beta CDR3 regions were obtained using RNA transcripts as template. First-round RT-PCR with HTBI primers preceded a second-round multiplex PCR. TCRdb itself ran the multiplex PCR reads through MiXCR, one entry per CDR3 protein. The top ten clones hold roughly 1.6% of a sample with 350,000 to 450,000 distinct CDR3 sequences, 15% to 20% of them seen once. Sequences were obtained from peripheral blood. These receptors all come from a woman aged 18-29 years with Graves' ophthalmopathy.

This chain joins TRBV2 and TRBJ2-2, with D possibly being TRBD1 or TRBD2 (5 bases each). CDR1 SNHLY and CDR2 FYNNEI come from the germline V gene. The V and J ends lost 6 bases and 7 bases respectively, with 18 bases between them. The CDR3 extends over 15 amino acids. CDR3 coding DNA: TGTGCCAGCAGGAAGGAGGACATTGGAGGCGGGGAGCTGTTTTTT. This codes for CASRKEDIGGGELFF.

This clonotype was seen a few times. This chain uses TRBV9 with TRBJ2-2; possible D gene TRBD2, 6 bases. The CDR3 sequence is 16 residues long. V dropped 2 bases and J dropped 4 bases, with 15 bases sitting between them. CDR1 and CDR2 (germline): SGDLS, YYNGEE. CDR3 nucleotides: TGTGCCAGCAGCGTTTCAGGGAGGAAAGGCACCGGGGAGCTGTTTTTT. The encoded protein is CASSVSGRKGTGELFF.

This clonotype was detected many times. The gene calls are TRBV6-5 and TRBJ2-7, with 12 bases identical to TRBD2. With 1 base clipped from V and 0 bases from J, the junction kept 4 bases outside the gene matches. From germline, CDR1 is MNHEY and CDR2 SVGAGI. This CDR3 contains 17 residues. CDR3: CASSYYPTSGGSYEQYF. CDR3 DNA: TGTGCCAGCAGTTACTACCCGACTAGCGGGGGCTCCTACGAGCAGTACTTC.

For this clonotype: Possible read error: a much larger clone is one base away. The CDR3 DNA follows: TGTGTCAGCAGCTTACCCTGGACCTCAGATACGCAGTATTTT. Protein sequence: CVSSLPWTSDTQYF. The gene calls are TRBV7-2 and TRBJ2-3; D uncertain. The length of the CDR3 is 14 residues. The V gene's germline CDR1 is SGHTA and CDR2 FQGNSA.

In this sample, this clonotype turned up a few times. This chain joins TRBV6-5 and TRBJ2-5, with D possibly matching TRBD1 (6 bases). Germline loops: CDR1 MNHEY, CDR2 SVGAGI. The length of the CDR3 is 16 residues. V dropped 1 base and J dropped 5 bases, with 17 bases sitting between them. The CDR3 sequence is CASSYYGTGTEETQYF. The CDR3 nucleotides read TGTGCCAGCAGTTACTACGGAACAGGGACCGAGGAGACCCAGTACTTC.

Ten or more counts support this clonotype. The chain carries TRBV19 and TRBJ1-5; 7 nucleotides match TRBD1. The CDR3 is 17 amino acids. V trimming: 1 base; J trimming: 7 bases; junction bases outside the gene matches: 13. CDR1 and CDR2 (germline): LNHDA, SQIVND (reference sequence). CDR3 sequence: CASSIASYRGRLQPQHF. The DNA for the CDR3 is TGTGCCAGTAGTATAGCATCGTACAGGGGACGCTTGCAGCCCCAGCATTTT.

This clonotype showed up many times. The V and J genes are TRBV6-5 and TRBJ1-1; D might be TRBD1 (6 bases). CDR1 is MNHEY, CDR2 SVGAGI, per germline. The CDR3 extends over 14 amino acids. With 7 bases removed from V and 4 bases from J, the gap between germline ends came to 16 bases. This CDR3 reads CASNPQGVGTEAFF. CDR3 bases: TGTGCCAGCAACCCACAGGGCGTCGGCACTGAAGCTTTCTTT.

This clonotype was observed at least ten times. This chain joins TRBV19 and TRBJ1-2; TRBD1 matches 10 bases. Germline V gene lookup returns CDR1 LNHDA and CDR2 SQIVND (reference sequence). Losses at the gene ends were 5 bases for V and 4 bases for J; bases not matched to a gene: 7. The CDR3 is 15 residues long. This CDR3 reads CASSADRGIGYGYTF. CDR3 DNA: TGTGCCAGTAGTGCGGACAGGGGGATAGGCTATGGCTACACCTTC.

This chain joins TRBV4-2 and TRBJ2-3, with 7 bases that match TRBD1. This CDR3 has 15 residues. Losses at the gene ends were 3 bases for V and 4 bases for J; bases not matched to a gene: 7. Germline V lookup: CDR1 LGHNA, CDR2 YNFKEQ. In DNA, the CDR3 is TGTGCCAGCAGCCAGACAGGGCCGGCGTCAGATACGCAGTATTTT. It is translated as CASSQTGPASDTQYF.

This clonotype was recorded at least ten times. The V call is TRBV5-1, the J call TRBJ1-2, with D maybe TRBD1 (6 bases). Germline CDR1 is SGHRS and CDR2 is YFSETQ. The CDR3 length is 13 residues. The V gene lost 6 bases and the J gene lost 7 bases, with 16 bases spanning the gap. CDR3 in amino acids: CASTPYRESGYTF. In DNA form, the CDR3 reads TGCGCCAGCACCCCATACAGGGAGAGTGGCTACACCTTC.

This clonotype came up many times. The junction departs from germline at one end; a sequencing error may be responsible. The chain combines TRBV7-2 with TRBJ2-3; D unclear. Germline assignment: CDR1 SGHTA and CDR2 FQGNSA. The CDR3 contains 12 residues. CDR3 region: CASRLSGDTQYF. CDR3 coding DNA: TGTGCCAGCCGCTTATCCGGGGATACGCAGTATTTT.

This clonotype has at least ten counts. The V and J genes are TRBV12-3 or TRBV12-4 and TRBJ1-1; D remains ambiguous. This CDR3 spans 14 amino acids. V was clipped by 3 bases and J by 3 bases, with 11 bases between them. The CDR3 region is CASSFSHPDTEAFF. Here the CDR3 DNA reads TGTGCCAGCAGTTTTTCACACCCGGACACTGAAGCTTTCTTT.

This clonotype was picked up one time. The J gene is TRBJ1-1, the V gene TRBV20-1; 9 positions agree with TRBD1. CDR1 and CDR2 from the germline V gene are DFQATT and SNEGSKA (reference sequence). J gave up 4 bases and V 2 bases, and 8 bases lay outside the gene matches. CDR3 length: 15 residues. The chain's CDR3 is CSARRSGTGTTEAFF. As DNA, the CDR3 is TGCAGTGCTAGACGGTCGGGGACAGGGACCACTGAAGCTTTCTTT.

This clonotype has a count of ten or more. The genes are TRBV29-1 and TRBJ1-1; the D gene is possibly TRBD1 (6 bases). The CDR3 length is 13 residues. Germline loops: CDR1 SQVTM, CDR2 ANQGSEA. The V and J ends lost 6 bases and 2 bases respectively, with 13 bases between them. This chain's CDR3 is CSVAQGSNTEAFF. The CDR3 DNA sequence: TGCAGCGTGGCCCAGGGGTCCAACACTGAAGCTTTCTTT.

Ten or more counts support this clonotype. V and J are TRBV29-1 and TRBJ1-1, with D tentatively TRBD1 (5 bases). Germline V gene data show CDR1 as SQVTM and CDR2 as ANQGSEA. The CDR3 is 15 amino acids. The V end was cut by 2 bases, the J end by 0 bases, with 13 bases between. CDR3 coding DNA: TGCAGCGTTGAAAATAGGGGAAGGGTGAACACTGAAGCTTTCTTT. Protein sequence: CSVENRGRVNTEAFF.

This clonotype has at least ten counts. This sequence joins TRBV19 and TRBJ2-7, with 8 bases lining up with TRBD2. The germline V gene encodes CDR1 LNHDA and CDR2 SQIVND (reference sequence). This CDR3 contains 15 residues. The ends lost 5 bases at V and 4 bases at J; junction bases unmatched: 10. CDR3 loop: CASSAALAVGYEQYF. In DNA form, the CDR3 reads TGTGCCAGTAGTGCCGCACTAGCGGTTGGTTACGAGCAGTACTTC.

This clonotype was observed at least ten times. DNA for the CDR3: TGTGCCAGCAGCACCCGGGGACAGGGAAGGGGAAAAGGGGCCAACGTCCTGACTTTC. Amino acid sequence: CASSTRGQGRGKGANVLTF. The chain employs TRBV9 and TRBJ2-6; TRBD1 matches at 9 bases. Trimming cost V 4 bases and J 4 bases; bases outside gene matches: 15. CDR3 length equals 19 residues. Germline V gene data show CDR1 as SGDLS and CDR2 as YYNGEE.

This clonotype was recorded once. This may come from a read error, since a much larger clone is one base off. The CDR3 reads CASSSLSLRWGEQYF. Here the CDR3 DNA reads TGTGCCAGCAGCTCCCTCTCCCTAAGATGGGGCGAGCAGTACTTC. V and J are TRBV9 and TRBJ2-7; no firm D call. This CDR3 has 15 residues. V lost 4 bases and J 6 bases, leaving 20 bases between the germline ends. Germline V gene data show CDR1 as SGDLS and CDR2 as YYNGEE.

This clonotype was observed many times. The V and J genes are TRBV24-1 and TRBJ2-6, with D maybe TRBD1 (5 bases). The CDR3 consists of 16 residues. Deletions cut 5 bases from V and 1 base from J, with 11 bases between. Germline V lookup: CDR1 KGHDR, CDR2 SFDVKD. CDR3 nucleotides: TGTGCCACCAGTGTTGCAGGGTCTTCTGGGGCCAACGTCCTGACTTTC. As protein: CATSVAGSSGANVLTF.

This clonotype was seen at least ten times. CDR3 in DNA: TGTGCCAGCAGTTTTACAGGGGTACGGGAGACCCAGTACTTC. Encoded protein: CASSFTGVRETQYF. This chain joins TRBV12-3 or TRBV12-4 and TRBJ2-5; the match to TRBD1 covers 7 bases. The V gene end was trimmed by 3 bases and the J gene end by 5 bases; junction bases not matched to a gene: 6. This CDR3 has 14 residues.

This clonotype was picked up many times. The rearrangement links TRBV19 to TRBJ1-5, with a possible D match to TRBD1 (6 bases). The CDR3 has 14 amino acids. The V and J ends lost 9 bases and 4 bases respectively, with 16 bases between them. Germline V CDR1 and CDR2: LNHDA, SQIVND (reference sequence). CDR3 in DNA: TGTGCCAGCAGTCCCAGGGGAGGGAATCAGCCCCAGCATTTT. Translating gives CASSPRGGNQPQHF.

This clonotype was seen many times. The genes are TRBV2 and TRBJ2-7; 8 bases are a match to TRBD1. Germline V gene lookup returns CDR1 SNHLY and CDR2 FYNNEI. This CDR3 is 16 amino acids long. V was clipped by 7 bases and J by 1 base; unmatched bases: 12. The CDR3 region is CASIDPRQGLSYEQYF. Written as DNA, the CDR3 is TGTGCCAGCATTGACCCCAGACAGGGGCTATCCTACGAGCAGTACTTC.

This clonotype showed up many times. V is TRBV30 and J is TRBJ2-2; D is perhaps TRBD1 (6 bases). Germline-derived CDR1 and CDR2 are GTSNPN and SVGIG (reference sequence). The V end was cut by 5 bases, the J end by 0 bases, with 16 bases between. The length of the CDR3 is 16 residues. CDR3 coding DNA: TGTGCCTGGGCGAACCGACAGGAAACGAACACCGGGGAGCTGTTTTTT. Translated: CAWANRQETNTGELFF.